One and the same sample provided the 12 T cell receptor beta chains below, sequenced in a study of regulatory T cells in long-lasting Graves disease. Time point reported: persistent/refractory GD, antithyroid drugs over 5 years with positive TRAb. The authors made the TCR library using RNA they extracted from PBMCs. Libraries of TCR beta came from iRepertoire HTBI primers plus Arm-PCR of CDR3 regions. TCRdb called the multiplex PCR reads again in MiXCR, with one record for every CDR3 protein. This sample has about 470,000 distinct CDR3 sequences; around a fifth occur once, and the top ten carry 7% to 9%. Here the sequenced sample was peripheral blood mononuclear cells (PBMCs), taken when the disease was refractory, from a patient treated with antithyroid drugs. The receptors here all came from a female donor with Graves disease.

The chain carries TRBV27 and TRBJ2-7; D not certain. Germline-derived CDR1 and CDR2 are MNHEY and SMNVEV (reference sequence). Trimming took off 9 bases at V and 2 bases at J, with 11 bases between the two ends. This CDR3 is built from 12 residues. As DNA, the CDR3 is TGTGCCAGTCCGCACTTGCCCTACGAGCAGTACTTC. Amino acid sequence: CASPHLPYEQYF.

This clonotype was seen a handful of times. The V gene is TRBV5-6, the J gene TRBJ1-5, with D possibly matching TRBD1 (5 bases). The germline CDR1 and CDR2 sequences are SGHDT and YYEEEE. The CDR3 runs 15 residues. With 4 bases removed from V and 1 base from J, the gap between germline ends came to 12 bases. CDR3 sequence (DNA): TGTGCCAGCAGCATAGCAGGGAGCAGCAATCAGCCCCAGCATTTT. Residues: CASSIAGSSNQPQHF.

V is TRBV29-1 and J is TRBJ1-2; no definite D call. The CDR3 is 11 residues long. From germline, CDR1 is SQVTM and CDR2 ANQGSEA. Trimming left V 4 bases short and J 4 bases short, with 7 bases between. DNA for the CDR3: TGCAGCGTTGCGAGTTCCTATGGCTACACCTTC. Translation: CSVASSYGYTF. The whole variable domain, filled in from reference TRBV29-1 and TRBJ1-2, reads SAVISQKPSRDICQRGTSLTIQCQVDSQVTMMFWYRQQPGQSLTLIATANQGSEATYESGFVIDKFPISRPNLTFSTLTVSNMSPEDSSIYLCSVASSYGYTFGSGTRLTVV.

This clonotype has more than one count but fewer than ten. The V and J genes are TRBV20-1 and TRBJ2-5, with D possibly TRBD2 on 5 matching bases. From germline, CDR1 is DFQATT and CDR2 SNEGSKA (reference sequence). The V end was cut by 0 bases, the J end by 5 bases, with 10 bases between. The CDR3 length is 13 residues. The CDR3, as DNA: TGCAGTGCTAGAGAGGACTTTAGCGAGACCCAGTACTTC. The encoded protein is CSAREDFSETQYF.

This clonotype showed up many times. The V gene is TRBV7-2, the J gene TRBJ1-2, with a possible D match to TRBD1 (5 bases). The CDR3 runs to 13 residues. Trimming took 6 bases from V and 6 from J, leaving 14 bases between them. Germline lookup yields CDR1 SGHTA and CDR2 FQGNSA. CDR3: CASRRAGTDGYTF. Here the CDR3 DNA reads TGTGCCAGCAGGAGGGCCGGGACGGATGGCTACACCTTC.

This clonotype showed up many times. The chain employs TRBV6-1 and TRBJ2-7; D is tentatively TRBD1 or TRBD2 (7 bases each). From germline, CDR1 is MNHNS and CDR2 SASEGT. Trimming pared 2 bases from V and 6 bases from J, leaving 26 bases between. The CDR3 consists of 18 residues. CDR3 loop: CASSESGPGGAVISEQYF. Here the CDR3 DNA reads TGTGCCAGCAGTGAAAGTGGCCCAGGGGGGGCTGTAATATCCGAGCAGTACTTC.

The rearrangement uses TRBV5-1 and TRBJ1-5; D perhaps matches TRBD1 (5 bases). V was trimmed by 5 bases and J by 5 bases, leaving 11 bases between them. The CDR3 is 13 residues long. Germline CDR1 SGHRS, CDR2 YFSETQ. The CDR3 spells CASSRDLDQPQHF. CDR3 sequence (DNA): TGCGCCAGCAGTCGGGACCTAGATCAGCCCCAGCATTTT.

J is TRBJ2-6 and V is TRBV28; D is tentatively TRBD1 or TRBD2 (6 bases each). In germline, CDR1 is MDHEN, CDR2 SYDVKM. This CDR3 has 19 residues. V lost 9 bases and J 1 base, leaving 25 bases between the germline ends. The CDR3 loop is CASSEVEGGVRSGANVLTF. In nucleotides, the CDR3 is TGTGCCAGTAGTGAGGTGGAGGGGGGTGTTCGGTCTGGGGCCAACGTCCTGACTTTC. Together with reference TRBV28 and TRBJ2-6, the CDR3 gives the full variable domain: DVKVTQSSRYLVKRTGEKVFLECVQDMDHENMFWYRQDPGLGLRLIYFSYDVKMKEKGDIPEGYSVSREKKERFSLILESASTNQTSMYLCASSEVEGGVRSGANVLTFGAGSRLTVL.

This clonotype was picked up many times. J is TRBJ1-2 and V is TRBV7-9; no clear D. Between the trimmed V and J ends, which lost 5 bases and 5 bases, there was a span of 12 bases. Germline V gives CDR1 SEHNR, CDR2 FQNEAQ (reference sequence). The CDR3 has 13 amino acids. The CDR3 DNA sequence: TGTGCCAGCAGCCCGGAACGGCGGTATGGCTACACCTTC. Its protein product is CASSPERRYGYTF.

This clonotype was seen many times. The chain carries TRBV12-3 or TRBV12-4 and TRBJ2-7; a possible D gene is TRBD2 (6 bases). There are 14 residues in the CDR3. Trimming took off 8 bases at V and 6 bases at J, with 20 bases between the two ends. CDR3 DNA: TGTGCCAGCGCGGCCGGGACTCGTTTAATCGAGCAGTACTTC. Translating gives CASAAGTRLIEQYF.

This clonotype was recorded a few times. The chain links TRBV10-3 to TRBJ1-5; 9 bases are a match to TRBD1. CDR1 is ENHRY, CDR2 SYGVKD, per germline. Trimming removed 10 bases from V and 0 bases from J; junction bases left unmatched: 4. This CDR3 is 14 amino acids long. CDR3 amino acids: CATWTGASNQPQHF. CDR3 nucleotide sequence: TGTGCCACCTGGACAGGGGCTAGCAATCAGCCCCAGCATTTT.

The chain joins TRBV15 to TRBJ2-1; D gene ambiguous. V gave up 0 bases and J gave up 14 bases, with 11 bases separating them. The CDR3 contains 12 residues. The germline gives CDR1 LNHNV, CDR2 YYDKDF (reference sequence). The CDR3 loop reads CATSRDGQGKFF. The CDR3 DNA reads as TGTGCCACCAGCAGAGATGGCCAAGGGAAGTTCTTC.